Listed below are T cell receptor beta chains from one sample, sequenced in a study of shared clonotypes between healthy human individuals. Method: immunoSEQ multiplex PCR; TCRdb's copy keeps in-frame clones and lacks some. The top ten hold approximately 1.5% of the sample, which has approximately 980,000 clones, about 80% seen once. The sequencing sample was made of memory CD4+ T cells sorted from blood. The receptor source for this set is a man aged 18 to 35 in good health. CDR3s include the opening cysteine and the closing phenylalanine or tryptophan. D genes are given only for firm matches. Size tells how often a clone was seen (once, few, many) or the class of an expanded clone, and some rows leave it out.

>TRBV7-2|TRBD1|.|TRBJ1-4
TGTGCCAGCAGCTATAACAGGGGGTGGCAACTGTTTTTT
CASSYNRGWQLFF
>TRBV7-2|TRBD2|many|TRBJ2-7
TGTGCCAGCAGCTCCCGACTAGCGGGAGAGCAGTACTTC
CASSSRLAGEQYF
>TRBV18|.|.|TRBJ1-2
TGTGCCAGCTCACCAACTGACTATGGCTACACCTTC
CASSPTDYGYTF
>TRBV13|.|few|TRBJ2-5
TGTGCCAGCAGCTTGGAGGGTAGGAGGGAGACCCAGTACTTC
CASSLEGRRETQYF
>TRBV5-5|.|.|TRBJ2-2
TGTGCCAGCAGCGACAGTAATTTCCCCGGGGAGCTGTTTTTT
CASSDSNFPGELFF
>TRBV28|.|.|TRBJ1-6
TGTGCCAGCAGTGACACTACCTATAATTCACCCCTCCACTTT
CASSDTTYNSPLHF
>TRBV6-5|TRBD1|once|TRBJ2-1
TGTGCCAGCAGTTACTTGGGACAGGGGTCCAATGAGCAGTTCTTC
CASSYLGQGSNEQFF
>TRBV18|.|.|TRBJ1-4
TGTGCCAGCTCACCACAGGGTGGTGAAAAACTGTTTTTT
CASSPQGGEKLFF
>TRBV4-1|.|.|TRBJ1-1
TGCGCCAGCCGGCACATACTATCGAGCGTGACTGAAGCTTTCTTT
CASRHILSSVTEAFF
>TRBV30|.|.|TRBJ2-2
TGTGCCTGGAGTGGTTACACCGGGGAGCTGTTTTTT
CAWSGYTGELFF
>TRBV10-3|TRBD2|.|TRBJ2-5
TGTGCCATCAGTGATCTTGGACTAGCGGGGGGTTCGATGGAGACCCAGTACTTC
CAISDLGLAGGSMETQYF
>TRBV5-4|TRBD2|.|TRBJ2-5
TGTGCCAGCAGCATGGGACTAGAGGAAACCCAGTACTTC
CASSMGLEETQYF
>TRBV5-1|.|.|TRBJ1-3
TGCGCCAGCAGCTTGCAGGAACAGAGCTCTGGAAACACCATATATTTT
CASSLQEQSSGNTIYF
>TRBV4-2|.|.|TRBJ1-2
TGTGCCAGCAGCCAAGAGCGGGGGGCTGGTTATGGCTACACCTTC
CASSQERGAGYGYTF
>TRBV27|TRBD1|.|TRBJ1-1
TGTGCCAGCAGTATTAGGGACAGGGGCGAAGCTTTCTTT
CASSIRDRGEAFF
>TRBV19|TRBD1|.|TRBJ1-1
TGTGCCAGTAGTATTGTCGACAGGGGAAACACTGAAGCTTTCTTT
CASSIVDRGNTEAFF
>TRBV19|TRBD1|.|TRBJ2-7
TGTGCCAGTAGTATTCGTGGACAGGGGCCCTACGAGCAGTACTTC
CASSIRGQGPYEQYF
>TRBV6-5|.|.|TRBJ2-5
TGTGCCAGCATTGGGGCCCGGGGTGAATCCCAGTACTTC
CASIGARGESQYF
>TRBV19|.|.|TRBJ2-3
TGTGCCAGTAGTCTCCAAATGCTGCCAACAGGGCACACAGATACGCAGTATTTT
CASSLQMLPTGHTDTQYF
>TRBV6-1|TRBD1|.|TRBJ2-1
TGTGCCAGCAGCCCAAGGGGGCTCTCCTACAATGAGCAGTTCTTC
CASSPRGLSYNEQFF
>TRBV5-1|TRBD2|once|TRBJ2-7
TGCGCCAGCAGCTTCCTCGGCAGCGGGGGTTACGAGCAGTACTTC
CASSFLGSGGYEQYF
>TRBV7-9|.|.|TRBJ1-1
TGTGCCAGCAGCTTATTACCACAGGAGAACACTGAAGCTTTCTTT
CASSLLPQENTEAFF
>TRBV25-1|TRBD1|.|TRBJ1-5
TGTGCCAGCAGTGAAACAGGGGGGACTCAGCCCCAGCATTTT
CASSETGGTQPQHF
>TRBV6-1|TRBD1|few|TRBJ1-2
TGTGCCAGCGGGACAGGCTACTATGGCTACACCTTC
CASGTGYYGYTF
>TRBV11-2|.|.|TRBJ2-3
TGTGCCAGCAGCCGGACCCGGGGGAGGGATACGCAGTATTTT
CASSRTRGRDTQYF
>TRBV28|TRBD2|.|TRBJ2-3
TGTGCCAGTAGCGGGGGGACAAGCACAGATACGCAGTATTTT
CASSGGTSTDTQYF
>TRBV5-6|.|once|TRBJ2-2
TGTGCCAGCAGCTTCGGGGCCCGGGCGAACACCGGGGAGCTGTTTTTT
CASSFGARANTGELFF
>TRBV19|.|once|TRBJ2-3
TGTGCCAGTAGTATGGGGGGGCTTGTAGAAGATACGCAGTATTTT
CASSMGGLVEDTQYF
>TRBV18|.|.|TRBJ1-1
TGTGCCAGCTCACCAAAGCTATCAGGGGACACTGAAGCTTTCTTT
CASSPKLSGDTEAFF
>TRBV7-8|.|few|TRBJ2-7
TGTGCCAGCAGCTTAGTTTCGGCCGAGCAGTACTTC
CASSLVSAEQYF
>TRBV6-5|TRBD1|.|TRBJ2-5
TGTGCCAGCAGTAGATCGACAGGGAAGGAGACCCAGTACTTC
CASSRSTGKETQYF
>TRBV4-2|.|.|TRBJ2-7
TGTGCCAGCAGCCAAGGAAAGGGATCCTACGAGCAGTACTTC
CASSQGKGSYEQYF
>TRBV19|.|.|TRBJ1-5
TGTGCCAGTAAGGACGGAAGCAATCAGCCCCAGCATTTT
CASKDGSNQPQHF
>TRBV27|.|.|TRBJ1-3
TGTGCCAGCAGCTTAGTCGGGTTTGAGCCTGGAAACACCATATATTTT
CASSLVGFEPGNTIYF
>TRBV10-2|.|.|TRBJ1-3
TGCGCCAGCGGCGGAACATCTGGAAACACCATATATTTT
CASGGTSGNTIYF
>TRBV11-3|.|.|TRBJ2-1
TGTGCCAGCAGCTTGACGGACACTTACAATGAGCAGTTCTTC
CASSLTDTYNEQFF
>TRBV6-1|.|.|TRBJ2-7
TGTGCCAGCAAAAGGTACAGCTACTACGAGCAGTACTTC
CASKRYSYYEQYF
>TRBV9|TRBD1|.|TRBJ1-2
TGTGCCAGCAGCGCTAGACAGGGAGGGGGCTACACCTTC
CASSARQGGGYTF
>TRBV5-4|TRBD1|.|TRBJ2-2
TGTGCCAGCAGCTTGACCGGACAGGGGAGGGGGGAGCTGTTTTTT
CASSLTGQGRGELFF